The clone carrying this T cell receptor beta chain was seen only a few times. This specimen belongs to a study of blood T cell repertoires in COVID-19. Germline lookup yields CDR1 MGHDK and CDR2 SYGVNS. V lost 6 bases to trimming and J lost 10 bases; unmatched junction nucleotides: 8. The CDR3 sequence is 13 residues long. Here immunoSEQ multiplex PCR was the method, and the copy in TCRdb shows in-frame clones only, minus some. The table lists 210,000 or so clones, around 85% of them singletons. Participants were aged 18 to 89 years from about 25 US areas. The TCR comes from a woman in her 50s in a cohort exposed to, infected with or recovered from COVID-19 (not recorded which). The V gene is TRBV25-1, the J gene TRBJ1-1; 10 bases agree with TRBD1. Sequenced sample: PBMCs or T cells enriched from blood (not recorded which). The CDR3: CASRTGGAGGAFF. The CDR3 nucleotides read TGTGCCAGCAGGACAGGGGGCGCCGGGGGAGCTTTCTTT. Supplemented by reference TRBV25-1 and TRBJ1-1, the full variable domain reads EADIYQTPRYLVIGTGKKITLECSQTMGHDKMYWYQQDPGMELHLIHYSYGVNSTEKGDLSSESTVSRIRTEHFPLTLESARPSHTSQYLCASRTGGAGGAFFGQGTRLTVV.